What follows are 30 T cell receptor beta chains derived from one specimen sequenced in a study of a mutant IDH1 vaccine in newly diagnosed glioma. The table came from immunoSEQ multiplex PCR; TCRdb's copy has only in-frame clones and leaves some out. The table records tens of thousands of clones, 80% of them present only once. These receptors have no identified antigens. Time point here: week 11, during vaccination. In every dose of vaccine, 300 ug of mutant IDH1 20-mer peptide was given alongside topical imiquimod. Sequencing was performed on PBMCs, taken from a glioma patient whose treatment included an IDH1 peptide vaccine. The source is a man between 45 and 60 years old with glioma.

This chain joins TRBV20-1 and TRBJ2-7, with no clear D. In germline, CDR1 is DFQATT, CDR2 SNEGSKA (reference sequence). CDR3 length equals 11 residues. Trimming removed 5 bases at V and 4 bases at J, with 9 bases between. Here the CDR3 reads CSAGKGYEQYF. The CDR3 DNA follows: TGCAGTGCTGGGAAAGGGTACGAGCAGTACTTC.

The rearrangement links TRBV5-6 to TRBJ1-3; 9 bases match TRBD1. V gave up 0 bases and J gave up 4 bases; unmatched junction bases: 11. The germline gives CDR1 SGHDT, CDR2 YYEEEE. The CDR3 consists of 18 residues. The CDR3 sequence is CASSLAGGQGLLGNTIYF. The CDR3 DNA reads TGTGCCAGCAGCTTGGCCGGGGGACAGGGCCTCCTCGGAAACACCATATATTTT.

The V call is TRBV6-6, the J call TRBJ1-5; 7 nucleotides match TRBD1. The CDR3 totals 14 residues. The germline V gene has CDR1 MNHNY and CDR2 SVGAGI (reference sequence). Germline trimming cut 2 bases from V and 5 bases from J; bases unmatched to any gene: 3. The CDR3 DNA reads TGTGCCAGCAGTTACAGGGACAGACATCAGCCCCAGCATTTT. As protein: CASSYRDRHQPQHF.

The chain combines TRBV5-6 with TRBJ2-7, with 9 bases matching TRBD2. The J segment lost 4 bases and the V segment lost 1 base, leaving 3 bases of the junction unmatched. The germline V gene encodes CDR1 SGHDT and CDR2 YYEEEE. The CDR3 has 14 amino acids. The CDR3 region is CASSLRAGGYEQYF. CDR3 sequence (DNA): TGTGCCAGCAGCTTGAGAGCGGGAGGATACGAGCAGTACTTC.

This clone was seen a handful of times. The chain has TRBV4-3 and TRBJ1-1, with 7 nucleotides matching TRBD1. There are 16 residues in the CDR3. V dropped 0 bases and J dropped 6; count of bases not matched to a gene: 10. Per the germline V gene, CDR1 is LGHNA and CDR2 is YSLEER. CDR3 in amino acids: CASSQDERGLAAEAFF. In DNA form, the CDR3 reads TGCGCCAGCAGCCAAGATGAGAGGGGGCTGGCCGCTGAAGCTTTCTTT.

As to this clone: One end of the junction does not line up with germline, which may come from a read error. This sequence joins TRBV7-7 and TRBJ2-5; 11 nucleotides line up with TRBD2. This CDR3 comprises 16 residues. Germline assignment: CDR1 SSHAT and CDR2 FNYEAQ (reference sequence). CDR3 coding DNA: TGTGCTAGCAGCTTAGGGGTTAGCGGGAGGGAAGAGACCCAGTACTTC. Residues: CASSLGVSGREETQYF.

The chain employs TRBV4-1 and TRBJ2-5, with 8 bases identical to TRBD1. The DNA end is a closer match to TRBJ2-7, so the J assignment may be wrong. Germline CDR1 MGHRA, CDR2 YSYEKL. This CDR3 spans 14 amino acids. The chain's CDR3 is CASSQGQGSYEQYF. For the CDR3, the DNA is TGCGCCAGCAGCCAAGGACAGGGGTCGTACGAGCAGTACTTC.

DNA of the CDR3: TGCAGCGGCCGCGTGAACTCCTACAATGAGCAGTTCTTC. Its translation: CSGRVNSYNEQFF. The chain combines TRBV29-1 with TRBJ2-1, with unresolved D. Trimming pared 7 bases from V and 0 bases from J, leaving 10 bases between. There are 13 residues in the CDR3. Looked up from germline, CDR1 is SQVTM and CDR2 is ANQGSEA.

The chain uses TRBV7-2 and TRBJ1-4; the D is unclear. V was cut by 7 bases and J by 5 bases, with 11 bases left in between. CDR1 is SGHTA, CDR2 FQGNSA, per germline. The CDR3 spans 13 residues. CDR3 DNA: TGTGCCAGCATCCGGGCCTTCAATGAAAAACTGTTTTTT. Its protein is CASIRAFNEKLFF.

This chain joins TRBV6-1 and TRBJ2-1; D possibly corresponds to TRBD2 (7 bases). CDR3 length: 16 amino acids. Looked up from germline, CDR1 is MNHNS and CDR2 is SASEGT. V lost 0 bases and J lost 8, with 17 bases in between. CDR3 nucleotide sequence: TGTGCCAGCAGTGAAGCGTGGGGGGGGCGGTTTTATGAGCAGTTCTTC. It codes for CASSEAWGGRFYEQFF.

This chain connects TRBV11-3 to TRBJ2-1; perhaps TRBD1 as D (5 bases). The CDR3 consists of 13 residues. The V gene's germline CDR1 is SGHNT and CDR2 YENEEA. V shed 1 base and J shed 6 bases, with 7 bases lying between them. The CDR3 sequence: CASSLAGINEQFF. The DNA for the CDR3 is TGTGCCAGCAGCTTAGCAGGGATCAATGAGCAGTTCTTC.

The rearrangement links TRBV2 to TRBJ2-1; D is unclear. Germline V CDR1 and CDR2: SNHLY, FYNNEI. This CDR3 has 14 amino acids. V was trimmed by 7 bases and J by 0 bases, leaving 10 bases between them. CDR3 coding DNA: TGTGCCAGCACGGGCTCGAGCTCCTACAATGAGCAGTTCTTC. This codes for CASTGSSSYNEQFF.

The V call is TRBV2, the J call TRBJ2-1; D gene uncertain. CDR3 length: 13 residues. The V end lost 2 bases, the J end lost 8 bases, and 10 bases lay between the germline ends. CDR1 SNHLY and CDR2 FYNNEI come from the germline V gene. This CDR3 reads CASSEPFIDEQFF. As DNA, the CDR3 is TGTGCCAGCAGTGAACCATTTATCGATGAGCAGTTCTTC. Drawing the rest from reference TRBV2 and TRBJ2-1, the complete variable domain is EPEVTQTPSHQVTQMGQEVILRCVPISNHLYFYWYRQILGQKVEFLVSFYNNEISEKSEIFDDQFSVERPDGSNFTLKIRSTKLEDSAMYFCASSEPFIDEQFFGPGTRLTVL.

The chain employs TRBV5-5 and TRBJ2-7; 13 bases map to TRBD2. Germline V gives CDR1 SGHKS, CDR2 YYEKEE (reference sequence). After removal of 3 bases from V and 2 bases from J, the junction contained 14 bases not matched to a gene. The CDR3 sequence is 19 residues long. CDR3 loop: CASSSTVIGTSGNPYEQYF. CDR3 in DNA: TGTGCCAGCAGCTCGACGGTTATCGGGACTAGCGGGAACCCCTACGAGCAGTACTTC.

The chain is built from TRBV7-9 and TRBJ2-1; 10 bases fit TRBD2. The CDR3 is 17 amino acids. CDR1 is SEHNR, CDR2 FQNEAQ, per germline (reference sequence). The trim removed 2 bases at V and 5 bases at J, leaving 9 bases unmatched. The CDR3 nucleotides are TGTGCCAGCAGCTTACCCCCCCTAGCGGGGGAGGACAATGAGCAGTTCTTC. Residues: CASSLPPLAGEDNEQFF. Looking up the rest from reference TRBV7-9 and TRBJ2-1 gives the full variable domain: DTGVSQNPRHKITKRGQNVTFRCDPISEHNRLYWYRQTLGQGPEFLTYFQNEAQLEKSRLLSDRFSAERPKGSFSTLEIQRTEQGDSAMYLCASSLPPLAGEDNEQFFGPGTRLTVL.

This chain joins TRBV9 and TRBJ2-5, with 7 nucleotides matching TRBD1. The junction had 13 bases not matched to a gene; V was cut back by 4 bases and J by 7 bases. In germline, CDR1 is SGDLS, CDR2 YYNGEE. There are 15 residues in the CDR3. As DNA, the CDR3 is TGTGCCAGCAGCCCCGGGACAGCCACCTCAGGGACCCAGTACTTC. This sequence encodes CASSPGTATSGTQYF.

The genes are TRBV29-1 and TRBJ2-7, with 7 nucleotides matching TRBD2. CDR1 SQVTM and CDR2 ANQGSEA come from the germline V gene. The CDR3 covers 12 residues. V lost 7 bases and J lost 6; bases outside the gene matches: 9. The CDR3 nucleotides read TGCAGCGGGGCCCCTCAGCGGGGCGAGCAGTACTTC. Translation: CSGAPQRGEQYF.

The chain employs TRBV7-9 and TRBJ1-3, with D uncertain. Germline CDR1 SEHNR, CDR2 FQNEAQ (reference sequence). Deletions cut 4 bases from V and 8 bases from J, with 15 bases between. The CDR3 has 14 residues. The CDR3 region is CASSSWDLGDTIYF. In nucleotides, the CDR3 is TGTGCCAGCAGCTCGTGGGATCTAGGAGACACCATATATTTT.

As for this clone: An end of the junction differs from the germline gene, which may be a read error. The rearrangement uses TRBV4-1 and TRBJ2-7; unclear D gene. The CDR3 loop spans 17 amino acids. CDR1 is MGHRA and CDR2 is YSYEKL in the germline V gene. This chain's CDR3 is CASSQANMGFHSDEQYF. CDR3 nucleotide sequence: TGCGCCAGCAGCCAAGCCAATATGGGCTTCCACTCCGACGAGCAGTACTTC.

The chain joins TRBV5-1 to TRBJ1-1; D gene unclear. V was pared by 4 bases and J by 5 bases, with 15 bases between. The germline V gene has CDR1 SGHRS and CDR2 YFSETQ. There are 14 residues in the CDR3. The CDR3: CASSPGGLGTEAFF. The CDR3 DNA sequence: TGCGCCAGCAGCCCGGGAGGACTTGGGACTGAAGCTTTCTTT.

The chain uses TRBV7-8 and TRBJ1-2; 7 positions match TRBD1. The CDR3 consists of 17 residues. V lost 0 bases, J lost 3 bases, and 10 bases stayed unmatched. CDR1 is SGHVS, CDR2 FQNEAQ, per germline. CDR3 sequence: CASSLARSQGVDYGYTF. The CDR3 bases are TGTGCCAGCAGCTTAGCCCGGTCTCAGGGGGTCGACTATGGCTACACCTTC.

In regard to this clone: One end of the junction varies from germline; a read error may be responsible. V and J are TRBV5-1 and TRBJ2-7; no clear D gene. Per germline, CDR1 SGHRS and CDR2 YFSETQ. CDR3 length equals 11 residues. CDR3 coding DNA: TGCGCCAGCAGCTTGGGACCTGGTGTGCAATTC. Translated, it gives CASSLGPGVQF.

This clone was counted between two and nine times. This chain connects TRBV25-1 to TRBJ1-1; 8 nucleotides line up with TRBD1. This CDR3 contains 14 residues. In germline, CDR1 is MGHDK, CDR2 SYGVNS. Trimming took 4 bases from V and 8 from J; bases not matched to a gene: 9. The CDR3 DNA reads TGTGCCAGCAGTGGCCCGGGACAGGCCGAAGAAGCTTTCTTT. Protein product: CASSGPGQAEEAFF.

The chain uses TRBV30 and TRBJ1-1, with D possibly matching TRBD1 (5 bases). The CDR3 consists of 13 residues. V was clipped by 3 bases and J by 4 bases, with 12 bases between them. From germline, CDR1 is GTSNPN and CDR2 SVGIG (reference sequence). The CDR3 DNA reads TGTGCCTGGAGGGTCGGCAGGGTCACTGAAGCTTTCTTT. Protein product: CAWRVGRVTEAFF.

The V gene is TRBV4-1, the J gene TRBJ2-4; D is tentatively TRBD1 or TRBD2 (7 bases each). The length of the CDR3 is 18 residues. Germline CDR1 is MGHRA and CDR2 is YSYEKL. V was clipped by 2 bases and J by 0 bases, with 17 bases between them. The CDR3 protein is CASSQTQGGLLAKNIQYF. The CDR3 DNA follows: TGCGCCAGCAGCCAAACCCAGGGGGGGCTTCTAGCCAAAAACATTCAGTACTTC.

V gene TRBV19 combines with J gene TRBJ2-2, with D hard to call. The CDR3 consists of 14 residues. In germline, CDR1 is LNHDA, CDR2 SQIVND (reference sequence). V lost 3 bases, J lost 5 bases, and 10 bases lay in between. CDR3 sequence reads: CASSMTTKTGELFF. In DNA form, the CDR3 reads TGTGCCAGTAGTATGACAACCAAAACCGGGGAGCTGTTTTTT.

The V and J genes are TRBV19 and TRBJ2-1; 12 bases are a match to TRBD2. The CDR3 runs 15 residues. The V gene end was trimmed by 5 bases and the J gene end by 3 bases; junction bases not matched to a gene: 2. The germline CDR1 and CDR2 sequences are LNHDA and SQIVND (reference sequence). The CDR3 bases are TGTGCCAGTAGTGGGGGACTAGCGGGCTACAATGAGCAGTTCTTC. Its translation is CASSGGLAGYNEQFF.

The CDR3 region has the DNA TGTGCCAGCAGCGAGGTGGGGGGGCCGCGAGGGGGCTACACCTTC. It encodes CASSEVGGPRGGYTF. The chain employs TRBV6-1 and TRBJ1-2; tentatively, D is TRBD1 (6 bases). Trimming took off 6 bases at V and 8 bases at J, with 22 bases between the two ends. Germline values: CDR1 MNHNS, CDR2 SASEGT. CDR3 length: 15 residues.

The chain employs TRBV5-1 and TRBJ2-5; D is unclear. V was clipped by 0 bases and J by 2 bases, with 14 bases between them. This CDR3 spans 16 amino acids. Germline V gene data show CDR1 as SGHRS and CDR2 as YFSETQ. CDR3 amino acids: CASSLEPSTKQETQYF. Written as DNA, the CDR3 is TGCGCCAGCAGCTTGGAACCCAGCACCAAACAAGAGACCCAGTACTTC.

In its sample, this clone was seen once. V usage is TRBV2 and J usage is TRBJ2-5; 7 nucleotides match TRBD1. The CDR3 has 13 residues. J gave up 4 bases and V 5 bases, and 4 bases lay outside the gene matches. Germline assignment: CDR1 SNHLY and CDR2 FYNNEI. CDR3 DNA: TGTGCCAGCAGTCCGGACAGGATAGAGACCCAGTACTTC. It is translated as CASSPDRIETQYF. Full variable domain (outside the CDR3, taken from reference TRBV2 and TRBJ2-5): EPEVTQTPSHQVTQMGQEVILRCVPISNHLYFYWYRQILGQKVEFLVSFYNNEISEKSEIFDDQFSVERPDGSNFTLKIRSTKLEDSAMYFCASSPDRIETQYFGPGTRLLVL.